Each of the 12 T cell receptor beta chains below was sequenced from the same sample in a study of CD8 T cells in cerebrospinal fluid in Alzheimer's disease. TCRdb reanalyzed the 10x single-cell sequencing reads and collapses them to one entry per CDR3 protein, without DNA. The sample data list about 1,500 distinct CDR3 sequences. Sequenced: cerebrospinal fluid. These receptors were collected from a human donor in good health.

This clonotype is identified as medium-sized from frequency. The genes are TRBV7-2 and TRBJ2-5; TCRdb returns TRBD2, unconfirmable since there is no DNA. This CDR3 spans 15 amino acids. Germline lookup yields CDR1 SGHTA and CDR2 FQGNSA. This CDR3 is CASSLGGLFQETQYF.

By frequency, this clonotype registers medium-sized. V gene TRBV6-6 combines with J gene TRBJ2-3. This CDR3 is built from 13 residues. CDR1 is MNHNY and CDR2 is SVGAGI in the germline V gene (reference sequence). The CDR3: CASSALGWDTQYF.

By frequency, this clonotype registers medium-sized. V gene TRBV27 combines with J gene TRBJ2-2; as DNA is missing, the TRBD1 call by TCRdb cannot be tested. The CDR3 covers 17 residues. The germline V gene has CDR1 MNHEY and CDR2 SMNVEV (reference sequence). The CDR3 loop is CASSTIRDRGFTGELFF.

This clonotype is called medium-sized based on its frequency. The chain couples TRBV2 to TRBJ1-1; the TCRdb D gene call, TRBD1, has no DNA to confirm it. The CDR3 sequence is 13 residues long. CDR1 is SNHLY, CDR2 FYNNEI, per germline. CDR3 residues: CASKTGLDTEAFF. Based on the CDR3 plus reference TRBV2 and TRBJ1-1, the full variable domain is EPEVTQTPSHQVTQMGQEVILRCVPISNHLYFYWYRQILGQKVEFLVSFYNNEISEKSEIFDDQFSVERPDGSNFTLKIRSTKLEDSAMYFCASKTGLDTEAFFGQGTRLTVV.

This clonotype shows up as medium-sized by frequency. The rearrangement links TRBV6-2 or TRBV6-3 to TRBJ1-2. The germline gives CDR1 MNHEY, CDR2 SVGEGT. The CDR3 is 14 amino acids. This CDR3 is CASSLQGRGSGYTF.

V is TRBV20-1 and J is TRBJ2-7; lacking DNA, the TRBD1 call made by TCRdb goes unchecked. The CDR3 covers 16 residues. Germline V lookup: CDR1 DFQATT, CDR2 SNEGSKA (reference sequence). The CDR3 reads CSARDQLSGTLSEQYF.

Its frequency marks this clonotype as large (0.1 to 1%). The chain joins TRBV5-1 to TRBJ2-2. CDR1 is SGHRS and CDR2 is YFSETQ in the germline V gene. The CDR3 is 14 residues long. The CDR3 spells CASSTVLNTGELFF.

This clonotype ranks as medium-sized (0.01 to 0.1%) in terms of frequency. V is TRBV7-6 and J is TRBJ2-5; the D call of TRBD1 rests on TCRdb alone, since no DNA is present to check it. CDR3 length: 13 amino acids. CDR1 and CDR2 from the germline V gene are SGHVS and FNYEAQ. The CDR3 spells CASSLGGQETQYF.

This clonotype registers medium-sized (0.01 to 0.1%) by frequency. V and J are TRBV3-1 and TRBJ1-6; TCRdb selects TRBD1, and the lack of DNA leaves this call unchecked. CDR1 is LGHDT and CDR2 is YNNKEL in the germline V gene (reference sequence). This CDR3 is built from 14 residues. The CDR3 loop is CASSQAGGNSPLHF.

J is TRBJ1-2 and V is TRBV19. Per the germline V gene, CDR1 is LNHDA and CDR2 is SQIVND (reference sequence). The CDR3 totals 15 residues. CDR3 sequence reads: CASREDGRPPYGYTF. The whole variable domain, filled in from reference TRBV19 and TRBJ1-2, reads DGGITQSPKYLFRKEGQNVTLSCEQNLNHDAMYWYRQDPGQGLRLIYYSQIVNDFQKGDIAEGYSVSREKKESFPLTVTSAQKNPTAFYLCASREDGRPPYGYTFGSGTRLTVV.

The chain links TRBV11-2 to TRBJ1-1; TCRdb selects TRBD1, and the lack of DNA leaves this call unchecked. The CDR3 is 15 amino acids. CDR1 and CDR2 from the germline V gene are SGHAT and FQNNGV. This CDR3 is CASSWGQSMNTEAFF.

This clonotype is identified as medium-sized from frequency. The CDR3 reads CASSSETGGTEAFF. The chain employs TRBV5-1 and TRBJ1-1; TCRdb's assignment of TRBD1 cannot be checked, as there is no DNA. The CDR3 length is 14 residues. The germline V gene has CDR1 SGHRS and CDR2 YFSETQ.